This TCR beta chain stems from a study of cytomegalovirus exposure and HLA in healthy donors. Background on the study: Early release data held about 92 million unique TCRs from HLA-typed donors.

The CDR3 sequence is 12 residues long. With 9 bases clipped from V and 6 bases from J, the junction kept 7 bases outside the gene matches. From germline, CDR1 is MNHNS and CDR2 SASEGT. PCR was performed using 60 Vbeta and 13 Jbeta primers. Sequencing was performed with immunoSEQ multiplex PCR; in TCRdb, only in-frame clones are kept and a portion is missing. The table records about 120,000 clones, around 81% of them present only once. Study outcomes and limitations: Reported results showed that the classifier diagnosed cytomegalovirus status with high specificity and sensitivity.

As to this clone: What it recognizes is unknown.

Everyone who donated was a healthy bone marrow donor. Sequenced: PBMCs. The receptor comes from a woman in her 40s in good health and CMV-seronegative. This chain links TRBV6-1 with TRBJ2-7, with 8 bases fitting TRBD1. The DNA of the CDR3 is TGTGCCAGTAAGGACAGGGCCGGCGAGCAGTACTTC. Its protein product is CASKDRAGEQYF.